This TCR beta chain appears in the sequencing data of a study of cytomegalovirus exposure and HLA in healthy donors. As for the study in general: It was reported in a later analysis that the same platform had been used for the 120 or so validation repertoires as for the approximately 700 first-cohort repertoires. Overall study findings and caveats: The study recorded 150 to 200 TCR beta chains that were cytomegalovirus-associated. A few of the chains that were CMV-associated were confirmed in vitro to be specific for CMV antigens. The tendency of first-cohort TCR clusters to co-occur in the 120 or so validation repertoires was the finding of a later analysis.

Generated by immunoSEQ multiplex PCR, the TCRdb table keeps only in-frame clones and is missing some. The sample holds 90,000 to 150,000 clones, about nine tenths seen once. A remark on this clone: Its antigen is still unknown.

The source of this sequence is a man aged 18 to 30 in good health and CMV-seronegative. The material sequenced was PBMCs.

The CDR3: CASSRVLTSNEQFF. The CDR3 nucleotides are TGTGCCAGCAGCCGAGTGCTAACCTCCAATGAGCAGTTCTTC. The rearrangement joins TRBV11-3 to TRBJ2-1, with D uncertain. The CDR3 runs 14 residues. CDR1 and CDR2 from the germline V gene are SGHNT and YENEEA. The V end was cut by 5 bases, the J end by 6 bases, with 14 bases between.